The 9 T cell receptor beta chains below were found in one sample sequenced in a study of T cell responses to AZD1222 COVID-19 vaccine. The table came from immunoSEQ multiplex PCR; TCRdb's copy has only in-frame clones and leaves some out. The repertoire includes over 150,000 clones, over 80% of them detected once, and less than 11% sits in the top ten. Here the sequenced sample was peripheral blood, taken on day 0 of AZD1222 vaccination. The receptors shown here come from an adult in good health.

This chain connects TRBV7-2 to TRBJ2-6; D ambiguous. Germline V gene data show CDR1 as SGHTA and CDR2 as FQGNSA. V was clipped by 5 bases and J by 1 base, with 9 bases between them. The CDR3 is 15 residues long. The CDR3 reads CASSPIPSGANVLTF. For the CDR3, the DNA is TGTGCCAGCAGCCCAATCCCGTCTGGGGCCAACGTCCTGACTTTC.

The CDR3 protein is CASSVEPSYGYTF. CDR3 nucleotides: TGCGCCAGCAGTGTTGAGCCCAGCTATGGCTACACCTTC. The chain joins TRBV10-1 to TRBJ1-2; no clear D. CDR3 length equals 13 residues. Trimming removed 4 bases at V and 4 bases at J, with 10 bases between. Per germline, CDR1 WNHNN and CDR2 SYGVQD (reference sequence).

The chain carries TRBV3-1 (or the pseudogene TRBV3-2) and TRBJ2-3; 10 bases are a match to TRBD2. The CDR3 runs to 18 residues. J was trimmed by 2 bases and V by 5 bases; bases with no gene match: 13. Germline V lookup: CDR1 LGHDT, CDR2 YNNKEL (reference sequence). DNA of the CDR3: TGTGCCAGCAGCACCTCGGGATCTAGCGGGGGTTACACAGATACGCAGTATTTT. Protein: CASSTSGSSGGYTDTQYF.

The genes are TRBV4-2 and TRBJ1-1, with D unresolved. Trimming cost V 3 bases and J 1 base, with 12 bases left between them. Germline CDR1 is LGHNA and CDR2 is YNFKEQ. The CDR3 is 15 residues long. Written as DNA, the CDR3 is TGTGCCAGCAGCCAGGACGGTAACAGGAACACTGAAGCTTTCTTT. This gives the protein CASSQDGNRNTEAFF.

The chain joins TRBV12-3 or TRBV12-4 to TRBJ1-1; a weak D match, TRBD1 (5 bases). V lost 5 bases and J lost 10, with 17 bases in between. The CDR3 has 13 amino acids. For the CDR3, the DNA is TGTGCCAGCAGTCTCCAGGGCGACACTCCAGCTTTCTTT. The encoded protein is CASSLQGDTPAFF.

The V call is TRBV7-2, the J call TRBJ2-1; TRBD2 matches at 15 bases. This CDR3 is built from 16 residues. The germline gives CDR1 SGHTA, CDR2 FQGNSA. V was clipped by 0 bases and J by 9 bases; unmatched bases: 3. CDR3 sequence reads: CASSLAGTSGGIEQFF. DNA of the CDR3: TGTGCCAGCAGCTTAGCAGGGACTAGCGGGGGGATTGAGCAGTTCTTC.

This clone was observed once. This sequence joins TRBV6-4 and TRBJ2-3, with D hard to call. Germline CDR1 reads MRHNA; CDR2 reads SNTAGT. The V gene lost 0 bases and the J gene lost 2 bases, with 9 bases spanning the gap. The CDR3 contains 15 residues. CDR3 sequence: CASSDSGIPTDTQYF. The CDR3 DNA reads as TGTGCCAGCAGTGACTCTGGAATTCCCACAGATACGCAGTATTTT.

DNA of the CDR3: TGTGCCAGCAGCCCCGACAGGGAGGATTCACCCCTCCACTTT. This gives the protein CASSPDREDSPLHF. This chain connects TRBV3-1 (or the pseudogene TRBV3-2) to TRBJ1-6; 7 bases line up with TRBD1. The V and J ends lost 4 bases and 8 bases, in that order; junction bases with no gene match: 5. Germline values: CDR1 LGHDT, CDR2 YNNKEL (reference sequence). The CDR3 sequence is 14 residues long.

The count of this clone is one. This chain links TRBV12-5 with TRBJ1-3, with D hard to call. Germline CDR1 is LGHNT and CDR2 is FRNRAP. The CDR3 totals 10 residues. V shed 7 bases and J shed 8 bases, with 6 bases lying between them. CDR3 region: CASAHYTIYF. The CDR3, as DNA: TGTGCTAGTGCCCATTACACCATATATTTT. Full variable domain (missing parts from reference TRBV12-5 and TRBJ1-3): DARVTQTPRHKVTEMGQEVTMRCQPILGHNTVFWYRQTMMQGLELLAYFRNRAPLDDSGMPKDRFSAEMPDATLATLKIQPSEPRDSAVYFCASAHYTIYFGEGSWLTVV.